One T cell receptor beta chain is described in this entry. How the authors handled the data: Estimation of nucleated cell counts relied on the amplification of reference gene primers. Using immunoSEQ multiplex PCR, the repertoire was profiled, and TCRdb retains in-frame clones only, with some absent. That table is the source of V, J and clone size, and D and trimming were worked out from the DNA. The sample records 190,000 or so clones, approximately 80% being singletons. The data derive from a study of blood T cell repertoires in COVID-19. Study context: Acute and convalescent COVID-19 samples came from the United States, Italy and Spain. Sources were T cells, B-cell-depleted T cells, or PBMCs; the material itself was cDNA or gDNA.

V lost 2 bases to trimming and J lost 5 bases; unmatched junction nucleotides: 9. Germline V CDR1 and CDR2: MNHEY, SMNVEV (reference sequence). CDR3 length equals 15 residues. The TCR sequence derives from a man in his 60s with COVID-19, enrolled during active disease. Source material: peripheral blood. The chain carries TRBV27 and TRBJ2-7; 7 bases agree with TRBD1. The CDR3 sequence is CASSLRQTGIHEQYF. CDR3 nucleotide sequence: TGTGCCAGCAGTTTACGACAGACAGGGATCCACGAGCAGTACTTC.